A single sample gave rise to the 26 T cell receptor beta chains below, sequenced in a study of post-analysis software for immune sequencing data. TCR beta cDNA libraries had unique molecular identifiers. TCRdb reprocessed the PCR reads with MiXCR, giving one entry per CDR3 protein. The data contain 600,000 to 750,000 distinct CDR3 sequences, 59% of them seen just once; the ten biggest clones take up around 10%. General study results and limits: Patients had higher frequencies than controls of five TRBV segments, including TRBV5-6, TRBV5-1 and TRBV20-1.

The antigens for these receptors are not known. Sequenced material: blood. These receptor sequences come from a girl aged 2-15 years with multiple sclerosis.

The genes are TRBV11-1 and TRBJ1-1, with 7 bases that match TRBD1. V gave up 5 bases and J gave up 1 base; unmatched junction bases: 10. The length of the CDR3 is 16 residues. Germline V gene lookup returns CDR1 SGHAT and CDR2 FQDESV (reference sequence). As DNA, the CDR3 is TGTGCCAGCAGCCACCAGGGGGGGGAGAGGAACACTGAAGCTTTCTTT. This gives the protein CASSHQGGERNTEAFF.

This clonotype was counted a single time. V gene TRBV5-5 combines with J gene TRBJ2-1, with 13 bases matching TRBD2. With V trimmed by 2 bases and J by 8 bases, 4 bases remained unmatched. Germline V gives CDR1 SGHKS, CDR2 YYEKEE (reference sequence). The CDR3 totals 15 residues. Here the CDR3 reads CASSFGLAGEDEQFF. DNA for the CDR3: TGTGCCAGCAGCTTCGGACTAGCGGGAGAAGATGAGCAGTTCTTC. Looking up the rest from reference TRBV5-5 and TRBJ2-1 gives the full variable domain: DAGVTQSPTHLIKTRGQQVTLRCSPISGHKSVSWYQQVLGQGPQFIFQYYEKEERGRGNFPDRFSARQFPNYSSELNVNALLLGDSALYLCASSFGLAGEDEQFFGPGTRLTVL.

Of note for this clonotype: An end of the junction differs from the germline gene, which may be a read error. This rearrangement joins TRBV14 to TRBJ2-3; D is tentatively TRBD1 or TRBD2 (6 bases each). Per germline, CDR1 SGHDN and CDR2 FVKESK. The CDR3 consists of 15 residues. CDR3 bases: TGTACCAGCAGCCATACCCGGGGGCGGTCAGATACGCAGTATTTT. Residues: CTSSHTRGRSDTQYF.

This sequence joins TRBV29-1 and TRBJ2-3; D gene unclear. The CDR3 has 12 amino acids. In germline, CDR1 is SQVTM, CDR2 ANQGSEA. V lost 3 bases to trimming and J lost 6 bases, with 10 bases between them. The CDR3 loop is CSVDQATDTQYF. The CDR3 DNA reads TGCAGCGTTGATCAGGCCACGGATACGCAGTATTTT.

The V and J genes are TRBV5-5 and TRBJ1-1; D gene uncertain. The CDR3 covers 13 residues. V shed 1 base and J shed 3 bases, with 7 bases lying between them. Per the germline V gene, CDR1 is SGHKS and CDR2 is YYEKEE (reference sequence). The CDR3 coding sequence is TGTGCCAGCAGCTTGATGGACGACACTGAAGCTTTCTTT. Translated: CASSLMDDTEAFF.

The chain combines TRBV7-9 with TRBJ2-3; maybe TRBD1 (5 bases). The V end lost 0 bases, the J end lost 4 bases, and 11 bases lay between the germline ends. The CDR3 contains 15 residues. CDR1 is SEHNR and CDR2 is FQNEAQ in the germline V gene (reference sequence). The CDR3 here is CASSLAQQVADTQYF. The CDR3 region has the DNA TGTGCCAGCAGCTTAGCGCAACAGGTCGCAGATACGCAGTATTTT. Full variable domain (remainder filled in from reference TRBV7-9 and TRBJ2-3): DTGVSQNPRHKITKRGQNVTFRCDPISEHNRLYWYRQTLGQGPEFLTYFQNEAQLEKSRLLSDRFSAERPKGSFSTLEIQRTEQGDSAMYLCASSLAQQVADTQYFGPGTRLTVL.

The CDR3 loop reads CSAAPGTKDNEKLFF. CDR3 DNA: TGCAGTGCCGCTCCGGGGACGAAGGATAATGAAAAACTGTTTTTT. This chain links TRBV20-1 with TRBJ1-4; TRBD1 is a possible D gene (5 bases). The germline V gene encodes CDR1 DFQATT and CDR2 SNEGSKA (reference sequence). Between the trimmed V and J ends, which lost 6 bases and 4 bases, there was a span of 18 bases. The CDR3 is made up of 15 amino acids.

The chain joins TRBV20-1 to TRBJ2-3; TRBD1 aligns across 9 bases. There are 15 residues in the CDR3. Trimming removed 7 bases from V and 3 bases from J; junction bases left unmatched: 11. Germline V gene sequence: CDR1 DFQATT, CDR2 SNEGSKA (reference sequence). In DNA form, the CDR3 reads TGCAGTGTTATAGGGACAGGGCGAGGTACAGATACGCAGTATTTT. Amino acids: CSVIGTGRGTDTQYF.

This chain joins TRBV6-2 or TRBV6-3 and TRBJ1-2; D is possibly TRBD1 (5 bases). The CDR3 extends over 15 amino acids. Trimming cost V 5 bases and J 4 bases, with 17 bases left between them. The V gene's germline CDR1 is MNHEY and CDR2 SVGEGT. The CDR3 DNA follows: TGTGCCAGCAGTCAACCCCCGACAGAAGCCTATGGCTACACCTTC. Its translation is CASSQPPTEAYGYTF.

In this sample, this clonotype turned up a few times. The chain combines TRBV12-3 or TRBV12-4 with TRBJ2-3; D may correspond to TRBD1 or TRBD2 (6 bases each). The CDR3 totals 17 residues. V was trimmed by 5 bases and J by 2 bases, leaving 20 bases between them. This CDR3 is CASSIRGVGGSTDTQYF. Here the CDR3 DNA reads TGTGCCAGCAGTATAAGGGGGGTAGGCGGGTCCACAGATACGCAGTATTTT.

Notes on this clonotype: A read error may account for a junction end that differs from germline. CDR3 amino acids: CSVEEQGEEAQYF. The CDR3, as DNA: TGCAGCGTTGAGGAACAGGGTGAAGAGGCCCAGTACTTC. This rearrangement joins TRBV29-1 to TRBJ2-5, with D tentatively TRBD1 (6 bases). The CDR3 runs 13 residues. Germline V CDR1 and CDR2: SQVTM, ANQGSEA.

The chain recombines TRBV6-6 with TRBJ2-3, with a possible D match to TRBD1 (6 bases). The germline V gene has CDR1 MNHNY and CDR2 SVGAGI (reference sequence). V shed 0 bases and J shed 5 bases, with 12 bases lying between them. This CDR3 has 15 amino acids. In DNA form, the CDR3 reads TGTGCCAGCAGTTACTCACAGGGACGTAGAGATACGCAGTATTTT. Protein: CASSYSQGRRDTQYF.

To note about this clonotype: This sequence may be a read error, since a much larger clone differs from it by one base. The chain carries TRBV6-6 and TRBJ2-7; no clear D gene. Between the trimmed V and J ends, which lost 6 bases and 3 bases, there was a span of 6 bases. Looked up from germline, CDR1 is MNHNY and CDR2 is SVGAGI (reference sequence). This CDR3 spans 11 amino acids. The CDR3 DNA follows: TGTGCCAGCAGGTACAACTACGAGCAGTACTTC. Amino acids: CASRYNYEQYF.

The J gene is TRBJ2-1, the V gene TRBV29-1; D unclear. Trimming took 4 bases from V and 6 from J, leaving 16 bases between them. This CDR3 contains 14 residues. Germline V gene sequence: CDR1 SQVTM, CDR2 ANQGSEA. CDR3 region: CSVGAGRNGNEQFF. As DNA, the CDR3 is TGCAGCGTTGGGGCAGGAAGGAATGGCAATGAGCAGTTCTTC.

This clonotype was observed a single time. The chain links TRBV20-1 to TRBJ2-4; D remains unclear. The DNA end lines up better with TRBJ2-7; the J call may be wrong. The germline gives CDR1 DFQATT, CDR2 SNEGSKA (reference sequence). The CDR3 is 13 amino acids. This CDR3 reads CSARKGGAYEQYF. The CDR3 region has the DNA TGCAGTGCTAGAAAAGGCGGCGCCTACGAGCAGTACTTC.

This chain uses TRBV29-1 with TRBJ1-2; a possible D gene is TRBD1 (5 bases). The CDR3 length is 13 residues. Trimming took off 0 bases at V and 5 bases at J, with 10 bases between the two ends. Germline V CDR1 and CDR2: SQVTM, ANQGSEA. The CDR3 bases are TGCAGCGTTGAAGATTCGGGGGGATATGGCTACACCTTC. It codes for CSVEDSGGYGYTF.

The chain recombines TRBV20-1 with TRBJ2-5, with D possibly being TRBD1 (5 bases). Trimming pared 6 bases from V and 0 bases from J, leaving 11 bases between. Germline V gives CDR1 DFQATT, CDR2 SNEGSKA (reference sequence). There are 13 residues in the CDR3. The CDR3 here is CSAPPDNQETQYF. The DNA of the CDR3 is TGCAGTGCACCCCCGGACAACCAAGAGACCCAGTACTTC.

This clonotype was detected only once. This chain uses TRBV7-9 with TRBJ2-7, with 8 nucleotides matching TRBD2. Judging by the DNA end, TRBJ2-5 fits better; the J call may be wrong. Germline CDR1 and CDR2: SEHNR and FQNEAQ (reference sequence). The CDR3 length is 15 residues. The DNA of the CDR3 is TGTGCCAGCAGCCGTTCTAGCGGGTGGGGAGAGACCCAGTACTTC. It yields the protein CASSRSSGWGETQYF.

The V and J genes are TRBV7-2 and TRBJ2-3, with D unresolved. The germline gives CDR1 SGHTA, CDR2 FQGNSA. The CDR3 covers 13 residues. V was trimmed by 3 bases and J by 6 bases, leaving 10 bases between them. CDR3 residues: CASSFSPVDTQYF. Here the CDR3 DNA reads TGTGCCAGCAGCTTCTCCCCGGTGGATACGCAGTATTTT.

The rearrangement links TRBV29-1 to TRBJ2-3; TRBD1 matches 9 bases. The CDR3 is 13 residues long. Per the germline V gene, CDR1 is SQVTM and CDR2 is ANQGSEA. V lost 7 bases and J lost 4; bases outside the gene matches: 6. CDR3 DNA: TGCAGCGCCATACAGGGGGCGGCAGATACGCAGTATTTT. It is translated as CSAIQGAADTQYF.

The chain employs TRBV4-2 and TRBJ2-1; D is unclear. V lost 5 bases and J 6 bases, leaving 14 bases between the germline ends. Germline-derived CDR1 and CDR2 are LGHNA and YNFKEQ. The CDR3 totals 14 residues. Written as DNA, the CDR3 is TGTGCCAGCAGCTCTCCTGGGTCTTCCAATGAGCAGTTCTTC. Translating gives CASSSPGSSNEQFF.

The V gene is TRBV6-1, the J gene TRBJ2-5; the match to TRBD2 covers 11 bases. The CDR3 sequence is 18 residues long. The V segment lost 4 bases and the J segment 2 bases; nucleotides outside the gene matches: 12. CDR1 is MNHNS and CDR2 is SASEGT in the germline V gene. DNA of the CDR3: TGTGCCAGCAGTGCAGAACTAGGACTAGCGGGTGGACAAGAGACCCAGTACTTC. It specifies CASSAELGLAGGQETQYF.

The V gene is TRBV5-1, the J gene TRBJ2-1; D gene unclear. Trimming removed 4 bases at V and 0 bases at J, with 14 bases between. The length of the CDR3 is 16 residues. Germline V CDR1 and CDR2: SGHRS, YFSETQ. CDR3 protein: CASSGPAVSSYNEQFF. As DNA, the CDR3 is TGCGCCAGCAGCGGGCCCGCAGTGAGCTCCTACAATGAGCAGTTCTTC.

The genes are TRBV2 and TRBJ1-5, with D hard to call. V lost 5 bases, J lost 3 bases, and 8 bases lay in between. Germline CDR1 SNHLY, CDR2 FYNNEI. The CDR3 sequence is 13 residues long. The CDR3 sequence: CASSTSLNQPQHF. The CDR3 DNA reads as TGTGCCAGCAGTACCAGTCTCAATCAGCCCCAGCATTTT.

V gene TRBV24-1 combines with J gene TRBJ2-1, with 11 bases identical to TRBD1. This CDR3 spans 15 amino acids. Germline trimming cut 1 base from V and 6 bases from J; bases unmatched to any gene: 1. The germline V gene encodes CDR1 KGHDR and CDR2 SFDVKD. The CDR3 DNA sequence: TGTGCCACCAGTGATTTCGGGACAGGGGGCAATGAGCAGTTCTTC. Encoded protein: CATSDFGTGGNEQFF.

The V and J genes are TRBV10-3 and TRBJ1-2, with 7 bases identical to TRBD1. V lost 9 bases to trimming and J lost 7 bases; unmatched junction nucleotides: 17. Germline loops: CDR1 ENHRY, CDR2 SYGVKD. The length of the CDR3 is 15 residues. The CDR3 region is CAIARRQGVAAGYTF. For the CDR3, the DNA is TGTGCCATTGCCCGACGACAGGGAGTTGCTGCTGGCTACACCTTC.